These 19 T cell receptor beta chains were all obtained from the same sample, sequenced in a study of spatial heterogeneity in lung cancer. A single record per CDR3 protein comes from TCRdb applying MiXCR to the 5' RACE reads. This table holds roughly 120,000 distinct CDR3 sequences, 12% found once. Time point: blood at routine non-recurrence follow-up after resection. Frozen PBMC, nontumor lung or tumor provided whole RNA, which was sequenced unsorted. Specimen: PBMCs, collected at follow-up. The receptors originated from a male donor with early-stage non-small cell lung cancer.

There are a few counts of this clonotype. The genes are TRBV6-2 or TRBV6-3 and TRBJ2-3, with 11 bases lining up with TRBD2. Germline V gives CDR1 MNHEY, CDR2 SVGEGT. This CDR3 region has 18 residues. J gave up 0 bases and V 2 bases, and 7 bases lay outside the gene matches. CDR3 sequence: CASSYRASGGRSTDTQYF. CDR3 DNA sequence: TGTGCCAGCAGTTACCGGGCTAGCGGGGGGCGGAGCACAGATACGCAGTATTTT.

This sequence joins TRBV12-3 or TRBV12-4 and TRBJ1-5; D unclear. This CDR3 comprises 15 residues. Trimming cost V 5 bases and J 2 bases, with 13 bases left between them. The CDR3 protein is CASSPRGVGNQPQHF. CDR3 DNA sequence: TGTGCCAGCAGTCCGCGTGGGGTCGGCAATCAGCCCCAGCATTTT.

There are many counts of this clonotype. The V call is TRBV20-1, the J call TRBJ1-5; TRBD1 aligns across 8 bases. Trimming took 3 bases from V and 3 from J; bases not matched to a gene: 7. The CDR3 is 15 amino acids. Looked up from germline, CDR1 is DFQATT and CDR2 is SNEGSKA (reference sequence). This chain's CDR3 is CSARSGTGDNQPQHF. CDR3 DNA sequence: TGCAGTGCTAGGTCTGGGACAGGAGACAATCAGCCCCAGCATTTT.

The rearrangement links TRBV3-1 to TRBJ1-6, with a possible D match to TRBD1 (5 bases). This CDR3 is 13 amino acids long. Germline CDR1 is LGHDT and CDR2 is YNNKEL (reference sequence). Trimming stripped 3 bases from V and 11 bases from J, with 11 bases between. The CDR3: CASSQTGTTPLHF. CDR3 bases: TGTGCCAGCAGCCAGACCGGGACTACACCCCTCCACTTT.

In its sample, this clonotype was seen a few times. The chain combines TRBV28 with TRBJ1-5, with no clear D. CDR1 and CDR2 (germline): MDHEN, SYDVKM. The CDR3 contains 16 residues. V gave up 2 bases and J gave up 2 bases, with 13 bases separating them. Written as DNA, the CDR3 is TGTGCCAGCAGTTTACGGGTTGGGGTCCGCAATCAGCCCCAGCATTTT. Protein product: CASSLRVGVRNQPQHF.

This clonotype appeared many times. J is TRBJ2-1 and V is TRBV3-1; 13 bases line up with TRBD2. The CDR3 runs 16 residues. Per germline, CDR1 LGHDT and CDR2 YNNKEL (reference sequence). V lost 5 bases and J lost 10; bases outside the gene matches: 11. The CDR3 reads CASSSTSGGATSEQFF. CDR3 DNA sequence: TGTGCCAGCAGCTCCACTAGCGGGGGGGCCACGTCCGAGCAGTTCTTC.

The rearrangement joins TRBV7-9 to TRBJ1-1, with a weak D call TRBD1 (6 bases). V was shortened by 5 bases and J by 0 bases, with 13 bases between the two germline ends. The CDR3 runs 15 residues. Germline CDR1 is SEHNR and CDR2 is FQNEAQ (reference sequence). The DNA of the CDR3 is TGTGCCAGCAGCCTAAGGACAGTCATGAACACTGAAGCTTTCTTT. As protein: CASSLRTVMNTEAFF.

In its sample, this clonotype was seen many times. The chain couples TRBV25-1 to TRBJ1-4; D is ambiguous. The CDR3 length is 14 residues. V was pared by 5 bases and J by 10 bases, with 17 bases between. Germline V gene data show CDR1 as MGHDK and CDR2 as SYGVNS. The CDR3 here is CASSPGLLGGKLFF. Here the CDR3 DNA reads TGTGCCAGCAGTCCGGGCCTGTTGGGTGGAAAACTGTTTTTT. Drawing the rest from reference TRBV25-1 and TRBJ1-4, the complete variable domain is EADIYQTPRYLVIGTGKKITLECSQTMGHDKMYWYQQDPGMELHLIHYSYGVNSTEKGDLSSESTVSRIRTEHFPLTLESARPSHTSQYLCASSPGLLGGKLFFGSGTQLSVL.

This clonotype was seen only a few times. This rearrangement joins TRBV4-1 to TRBJ1-1; D might be TRBD1 (6 bases). Germline CDR1 is MGHRA and CDR2 is YSYEKL. The CDR3 contains 15 residues. Trimming left V 0 bases short and J 3 bases short, with 11 bases between. The CDR3 loop is CASSQEVRGYTEAFF. DNA for the CDR3: TGCGCCAGCAGCCAAGAGGTCAGGGGATACACTGAAGCTTTCTTT.

The chain uses TRBV6-5 and TRBJ1-6; 8 bases match TRBD1. The V gene's germline CDR1 is MNHEY and CDR2 SVGAGI. The V and J ends lost 2 bases and 7 bases, in that order; junction bases with no gene match: 10. The CDR3 is made up of 17 amino acids. This chain's CDR3 is CASSYDAQGAINSPLHF. In DNA, the CDR3 is TGTGCCAGCAGTTACGACGCGCAGGGGGCAATAAATTCACCCCTCCACTTT.

The CDR3 nucleotides are TGTGCCACCAGTCAGCCTTCCAATAATGAAAAACTGTTTTTT. The encoded protein is CATSQPSNNEKLFF. The chain couples TRBV24-1 to TRBJ1-4; D is unresolved. The CDR3 has 14 residues. V gave up 6 bases and J gave up 4 bases, with 11 bases separating them. Looked up from germline, CDR1 is KGHDR and CDR2 is SFDVKD.

This clonotype was seen at least ten times. The chain couples TRBV28 to TRBJ1-2, with 10 bases aligning to TRBD1. J gave up 6 bases and V 5 bases, and 3 bases lay outside the gene matches. CDR3 length: 13 amino acids. Germline CDR1 MDHEN, CDR2 SYDVKM. In DNA form, the CDR3 reads TGTGCCAGCAGTGTCGGGACAGGGGATGGCTACACCTTC. Protein sequence: CASSVGTGDGYTF.

The gene calls are TRBV28 and TRBJ1-4; no clear D gene. The CDR3 totals 16 residues. V lost 6 bases to trimming and J lost 1 base, with 15 bases between them. Germline V CDR1 and CDR2: MDHEN, SYDVKM. The CDR3 loop is CASRPGRRLTNEKLFF. The CDR3 DNA is TGTGCCAGCAGGCCGGGCCGACGGCTAACTAATGAAAAACTGTTTTTT.

The chain is built from TRBV7-9 and TRBJ1-2; D possibly corresponds to TRBD1 (6 bases). CDR3 length equals 14 residues. Germline loops: CDR1 SEHNR, CDR2 FQNEAQ (reference sequence). V gave up 3 bases and J gave up 3 bases, with 11 bases separating them. CDR3: CASSFDRPYYGYTF. CDR3 sequence (DNA): TGTGCCAGCAGCTTCGACAGGCCGTACTATGGCTACACCTTC.

This clonotype was recorded a few times. This chain links TRBV7-2 with TRBJ2-6; D is undetermined. Germline CDR1 and CDR2: SGHTA and FQGNSA. This CDR3 has 13 residues. The V end was cut by 4 bases, the J end by 8 bases, with 9 bases between. CDR3 protein: CASSSPVSNVLTF. The DNA of the CDR3 is TGTGCCAGCAGCTCACCGGTTTCCAACGTCCTGACTTTC.

The rearrangement links TRBV12-3 or TRBV12-4 to TRBJ2-7, with D unresolved. The CDR3 is 13 amino acids. V was clipped by 1 base and J by 2 bases, with 6 bases between them. The CDR3 DNA reads TGTGCCAGCAGTTTAGGGCAGCCCTACGAGCAGTACTTC. Translated: CASSLGQPYEQYF.

The rearrangement links TRBV11-2 to TRBJ2-5; 7 bases agree with TRBD2. Germline V gives CDR1 SGHAT, CDR2 FQNNGV. V lost 1 base to trimming and J lost 4 bases; unmatched junction nucleotides: 9. The CDR3 runs 16 residues. Written as DNA, the CDR3 is TGTGCCAGCAGCTTAGGAGCGGGACTAATTGGAGAGACCCAGTACTTC. Its translation is CASSLGAGLIGETQYF.

This clonotype has a count of ten or more. V is TRBV3-1 and J is TRBJ1-5, with D possibly being TRBD1 (5 bases). The V end was cut by 8 bases, the J end by 4 bases, with 12 bases between. The CDR3 totals 13 residues. Germline CDR1 LGHDT, CDR2 YNNKEL (reference sequence). The CDR3 region is CASSRGVNQPQHF. Written as DNA, the CDR3 is TGTGCCAGCTCGAGGGGCGTGAATCAGCCCCAGCATTTT. Combining the CDR3 with reference TRBV3-1 and TRBJ1-5 gives the whole variable domain DTAVSQTPKYLVTQMGNDKSIKCEQNLGHDTMYWYKQDSKKFLKIMFSYNNKELIINETVPNRFSPKSPDKAHLNLHINSLELGDSAVYFCASSRGVNQPQHFGDGTRLSIL.

The sample holds one count of this clonotype. This chain uses TRBV5-1 with TRBJ2-6, with 7 bases identical to TRBD2. Trimming cost V 6 bases and J 0 bases; bases outside gene matches: 3. The CDR3 contains 15 residues. Germline assignment: CDR1 SGHRS and CDR2 YFSETQ. The CDR3 here is CASTPGGSGANVLTF. Written as DNA, the CDR3 is TGCGCCAGCACCCCGGGGGGCTCTGGGGCCAACGTCCTGACTTTC.